A selection of T cell receptor beta chains follows, all from one sample in a study of beta chain features in type 1 diabetes. The method was immunoSEQ multiplex PCR; TCRdb's version includes in-frame clones alone and lacks a portion of them. The sample includes a few hundred thousand clones, roughly 17% of them seen just once. Input material: naive CD4+ T cells from blood. Every receptor here comes from a young man with type 1 diabetes. CDR3s include the opening cysteine and the closing phenylalanine or tryptophan. Fields, in order: D gene, clone size, CDR3 length, J gene, V gene, CDR3 protein, CDR3 DNA. A D gene is named only where the DNA matches it firmly. Only some rows state a clone size, as once, few, many or a class for expanded clones.

d_call: NA; clone_size: few; cdr3_length: 13; j_call: TRBJ2-5; v_call: TRBV9; cdr3_aa: CASSQGQSGTQYF; cdr3_nt: TGTGCCAGCAGCCAAGGACAGTCGGGGACCCAGTACTTC
d_call: NA; clone_size: few; cdr3_length: 12; j_call: TRBJ1-1; v_call: TRBV29-1; cdr3_aa: CSVDSLNTEAFF; cdr3_nt: TGCAGCGTTGATTCGCTGAACACTGAAGCTTTCTTT
d_call: NA; clone_size: NA; cdr3_length: 13; j_call: TRBJ2-7; v_call: TRBV6-6; cdr3_aa: CASSSTPSLEQYF; cdr3_nt: TGTGCCAGCAGTTCCACTCCCTCACTCGAGCAGTACTTC
d_call: NA; clone_size: NA; cdr3_length: 15; j_call: TRBJ2-2; v_call: TRBV30; cdr3_aa: CAWMGRDSNTGELFF; cdr3_nt: TGTGCCTGGATGGGTCGGGACTCGAACACCGGGGAGCTGTTTTTT
d_call: TRBD1; clone_size: NA; cdr3_length: 16; j_call: TRBJ1-2; v_call: TRBV9; cdr3_aa: CASSVDSGTGLYGYTF; cdr3_nt: TGTGCCAGCAGCGTGGACTCCGGGACAGGGTTATATGGCTACACCTTC
d_call: NA; clone_size: few; cdr3_length: 11; j_call: TRBJ1-2; v_call: TRBV7-2; cdr3_aa: CASSLVDGYTF; cdr3_nt: TGTGCCAGCAGCTTAGTGGATGGCTACACCTTC
d_call: TRBD1; clone_size: NA; cdr3_length: 16; j_call: TRBJ2-1; v_call: TRBV4-1; cdr3_aa: CASSQSEQGANNEQFF; cdr3_nt: TGCGCCAGCAGCCAGTCGGAACAGGGGGCGAACAATGAGCAGTTCTTC
d_call: TRBD2; clone_size: NA; cdr3_length: 16; j_call: TRBJ2-1; v_call: TRBV7-8; cdr3_aa: CASSLASGVTYNEQFF; cdr3_nt: TGTGCCAGCAGCTTAGCTAGCGGGGTAACCTACAATGAGCAGTTCTTC
d_call: TRBD2; clone_size: few; cdr3_length: 14; j_call: TRBJ2-3; v_call: TRBV7-2; cdr3_aa: CASSSSGTTDTQYF; cdr3_nt: TGTGCCAGCAGCTCATCCGGGACTACCGATACGCAGTATTTT
d_call: NA; clone_size: NA; cdr3_length: 13; j_call: TRBJ2-7; v_call: TRBV16; cdr3_aa: CASNDRSSYEQYF; cdr3_nt: TGTGCCAGCAACGACAGGAGCTCCTACGAGCAGTACTTC
d_call: NA; clone_size: few; cdr3_length: 13; j_call: TRBJ2-1; v_call: TRBV28; cdr3_aa: CASSQPGANEQFF; cdr3_nt: TGTGCCAGCAGTCAGCCAGGGGCGAATGAGCAGTTCTTC
d_call: TRBD1; clone_size: NA; cdr3_length: 15; j_call: TRBJ2-1; v_call: TRBV9; cdr3_aa: CASSESTGMVYEQFF; cdr3_nt: TGTGCCAGCAGCGAATCGACAGGGATGGTCTATGAGCAGTTCTTC
d_call: NA; clone_size: few; cdr3_length: 15; j_call: TRBJ1-5; v_call: TRBV4-1; cdr3_aa: CASSQDSGVNQPQHF; cdr3_nt: TGCGCCAGCAGCCAAGATTCGGGGGTCAATCAGCCCCAGCATTTT
d_call: NA; clone_size: few; cdr3_length: 13; j_call: TRBJ2-7; v_call: TRBV7-9; cdr3_aa: CASSLARMSEQYF; cdr3_nt: TGTGCCAGCAGCTTAGCTAGAATGAGCGAGCAGTACTTC
d_call: TRBD2; clone_size: NA; cdr3_length: 16; j_call: TRBJ2-5; v_call: TRBV15; cdr3_aa: CATSTGAGLYQETQYF; cdr3_nt: TGTGCCACCAGCACTGGAGCGGGGCTGTACCAAGAGACCCAGTACTTC
d_call: TRBD2; clone_size: NA; cdr3_length: 15; j_call: TRBJ2-7; v_call: TRBV11-2; cdr3_aa: CASSSTSGKPYEQYF; cdr3_nt: TGTGCCAGCAGCTCGACTAGCGGGAAGCCCTACGAGCAGTACTTC
d_call: NA; clone_size: NA; cdr3_length: 14; j_call: TRBJ2-5; v_call: TRBV4-3; cdr3_aa: CASSQDQGQETQYF; cdr3_nt: TGCGCCAGCAGCCAAGATCAGGGCCAAGAGACCCAGTACTTC
d_call: TRBD1; clone_size: few; cdr3_length: 13; j_call: TRBJ2-7; v_call: TRBV10-3; cdr3_aa: CATAGTGVNEQYF; cdr3_nt: TGTGCCACAGCCGGGACAGGGGTAAACGAGCAGTACTTC
d_call: NA; clone_size: NA; cdr3_length: 16; j_call: TRBJ2-5; v_call: TRBV4-1; cdr3_aa: CASSPTPQGDQETQYF; cdr3_nt: TGCGCCAGCAGCCCAACTCCACAGGGAGATCAAGAGACCCAGTACTTC
d_call: TRBD1; clone_size: NA; cdr3_length: 14; j_call: TRBJ2-7; v_call: TRBV2; cdr3_aa: CASRNRDSNYEQYF; cdr3_nt: TGTGCCAGCAGGAACCGGGACAGCAACTACGAGCAGTACTTC
d_call: NA; clone_size: few; cdr3_length: 11; j_call: TRBJ1-2; v_call: TRBV25-1; cdr3_aa: CASRGFYGYTF; cdr3_nt: TGTGCCAGCAGAGGGTTCTATGGCTACACCTTC
d_call: TRBD1; clone_size: few; cdr3_length: 14; j_call: TRBJ2-5; v_call: TRBV11-2; cdr3_aa: CASSPRQGPETQYF; cdr3_nt: TGTGCCAGCAGCCCCCGACAGGGGCCAGAGACCCAGTACTTC
d_call: NA; clone_size: NA; cdr3_length: 12; j_call: TRBJ1-1; v_call: TRBV29-1; cdr3_aa: CNVRGTNTEAFF; cdr3_nt: TGCAACGTGAGGGGAACGAACACTGAAGCTTTCTTT
d_call: TRBD1; clone_size: NA; cdr3_length: 16; j_call: TRBJ2-2; v_call: TRBV9; cdr3_aa: CASSVQGAGNTGELFF; cdr3_nt: TGTGCCAGCAGCGTACAGGGGGCGGGGAACACCGGGGAGCTGTTTTTT
d_call: NA; clone_size: few; cdr3_length: 12; j_call: TRBJ2-1; v_call: TRBV7-2; cdr3_aa: CASSPAPGEQFF; cdr3_nt: TGTGCCAGCAGCCCGGCCCCGGGGGAGCAGTTCTTC
d_call: NA; clone_size: NA; cdr3_length: 11; j_call: TRBJ2-1; v_call: TRBV28; cdr3_aa: CASSDYNEQFF; cdr3_nt: TGTGCCAGCTCGGATTACAATGAGCAGTTCTTC
d_call: NA; clone_size: NA; cdr3_length: 15; j_call: TRBJ2-1; v_call: TRBV5-1; cdr3_aa: CASSPTSFSYNEQFF; cdr3_nt: TGCGCCAGCAGCCCAACTAGTTTCTCCTACAATGAGCAGTTCTTC
d_call: TRBD2; clone_size: NA; cdr3_length: 14; j_call: TRBJ2-1; v_call: TRBV4-3; cdr3_aa: CASSLGLAANEQFF; cdr3_nt: TGCGCCAGCAGCCTGGGACTAGCGGCCAATGAGCAGTTCTTC
d_call: NA; clone_size: few; cdr3_length: 15; j_call: TRBJ2-1; v_call: TRBV9; cdr3_aa: CASSGGTIYTDEQFF; cdr3_nt: TGTGCCAGCAGCGGGGGGACAATTTATACAGATGAGCAGTTCTTC
d_call: TRBD1; clone_size: NA; cdr3_length: 14; j_call: TRBJ2-5; v_call: TRBV29-1; cdr3_aa: CSVAFAGGQETQYF; cdr3_nt: TGCAGCGTGGCGTTTGCAGGGGGCCAAGAGACCCAGTACTTC
d_call: TRBD1; clone_size: NA; cdr3_length: 12; j_call: TRBJ2-7; v_call: TRBV12-5; cdr3_aa: CASARDRDEQYF; cdr3_nt: TGTGCTAGTGCCCGGGACAGGGACGAGCAGTACTTC
d_call: NA; clone_size: few; cdr3_length: 12; j_call: TRBJ1-1; v_call: TRBV29-1; cdr3_aa: CSAGQPNTEAFF; cdr3_nt: TGCAGCGCTGGACAGCCAAACACTGAAGCTTTCTTT
d_call: NA; clone_size: NA; cdr3_length: 13; j_call: TRBJ1-2; v_call: TRBV18; cdr3_aa: CASSPTRGDGYTF; cdr3_nt: TGTGCCAGCTCACCGACACGGGGTGATGGCTACACCTTC
d_call: NA; clone_size: NA; cdr3_length: 16; j_call: TRBJ1-5; v_call: TRBV27; cdr3_aa: CASRPLGSASNQPQHF; cdr3_nt: TGTGCCAGCAGACCTCTTGGGTCTGCGAGCAATCAGCCCCAGCATTTT
d_call: NA; clone_size: NA; cdr3_length: 14; j_call: TRBJ2-3; v_call: TRBV10-3; cdr3_aa: CAMGLGTGTDTQYF; cdr3_nt: TGTGCCATGGGGCTTGGCACGGGGACAGATACGCAGTATTTT
d_call: TRBD1; clone_size: few; cdr3_length: 15; j_call: TRBJ1-1; v_call: TRBV29-1; cdr3_aa: CSVHTPGTGDTEAFF; cdr3_nt: TGCAGCGTTCATACTCCCGGGACAGGGGACACTGAAGCTTTCTTT
d_call: TRBD1; clone_size: NA; cdr3_length: 15; j_call: TRBJ1-3; v_call: TRBV16; cdr3_aa: CASSQSTGYGNTIYF; cdr3_nt: TGTGCCAGCAGCCAATCGACAGGGTACGGAAACACCATATATTTT
d_call: NA; clone_size: few; cdr3_length: 13; j_call: TRBJ2-5; v_call: TRBV29-1; cdr3_aa: CSGAGTDQETQYF; cdr3_nt: TGCAGCGGCGCCGGGACCGACCAAGAGACCCAGTACTTC
d_call: NA; clone_size: few; cdr3_length: 12; j_call: TRBJ2-1; v_call: TRBV5-1; cdr3_aa: CASSFQGGEQFF; cdr3_nt: TGCGCCAGCAGCTTCCAGGGTGGCGAGCAGTTCTTC
d_call: TRBD1; clone_size: NA; cdr3_length: 13; j_call: TRBJ1-2; v_call: TRBV7-9; cdr3_aa: CASSTGQDYGYTF; cdr3_nt: TGTGCCAGCAGTACCGGACAGGACTATGGCTACACCTTC
d_call: TRBD2; clone_size: NA; cdr3_length: 16; j_call: TRBJ2-2; v_call: TRBV28; cdr3_aa: CASSLLASGRSGELFF; cdr3_nt: TGTGCCAGCAGTTTACTGGCTAGCGGGAGGAGCGGGGAGCTGTTTTTT
d_call: NA; clone_size: NA; cdr3_length: 16; j_call: TRBJ2-3; v_call: TRBV14; cdr3_aa: CASSSWVGSATDTQYF; cdr3_nt: TGTGCCAGCAGTTCGTGGGTCGGTAGCGCCACAGATACGCAGTATTTT
d_call: NA; clone_size: few; cdr3_length: 13; j_call: TRBJ2-1; v_call: TRBV2; cdr3_aa: CASRSQSYNEQFF; cdr3_nt: TGTGCCAGCAGGTCGCAGTCCTACAATGAGCAGTTCTTC
d_call: TRBD1; clone_size: few; cdr3_length: 14; j_call: TRBJ2-7; v_call: TRBV10-3; cdr3_aa: CAIATGGFSYEQYF; cdr3_nt: TGTGCCATAGCGACAGGGGGCTTTTCCTACGAGCAGTACTTC
d_call: NA; clone_size: few; cdr3_length: 15; j_call: TRBJ2-4; v_call: TRBV7-2; cdr3_aa: CASSPEAGLQNIQYF; cdr3_nt: TGTGCCAGCAGCCCCGAGGCAGGGCTCCAAAACATTCAGTACTTC
d_call: TRBD1; clone_size: NA; cdr3_length: 15; j_call: TRBJ2-1; v_call: TRBV19; cdr3_aa: CASSKTGSLSSEQFF; cdr3_nt: TGTGCCAGTAGCAAGACAGGGAGTTTATCCAGTGAGCAGTTCTTC